Listed below are T cell receptor beta chains from one sample, sequenced in a study of blood T cell repertoires in COVID-19. Clones were read by immunoSEQ multiplex PCR, and TCRdb kept only the in-frame ones, dropping some. The table has about 180,000 clones, approximately 87% seen once. The sample consisted of peripheral blood. Receptors originate from a man aged 35 to 55 with active or convalescent COVID-19. Each CDR3 is given with its conserved first and last residue. D genes are given only for firm matches.

D gene	J gene	V gene	CDR3 protein	CDR3 DNA
NA	TRBJ1-3	TRBV5-1	CASPLKLQSPGNTIYF	TGCGCCAGCCCCTTAAAGCTACAGAGCCCTGGAAACACCATATATTTT
NA	TRBJ1-1	TRBV15	CATSRAQGRGEAFF	TGTGCCACCAGCAGAGCTCAGGGGCGAGGTGAAGCTTTCTTT
NA	TRBJ1-1	TRBV10-2	CASRAGTEAFF	TGCGCCAGCAGAGCGGGGACCGAAGCTTTCTTT
NA	TRBJ2-5	TRBV6-2/TRBV6-3	CASSYSNRWETQYF	TGTGCCAGCAGTTACTCTAACCGGTGGGAGACCCAGTACTTC
TRBD1	TRBJ1-5	TRBV27	CASRPTGGPHQPQHF	TGTGCCAGCAGACCAACAGGGGGCCCTCATCAGCCCCAGCATTTT
NA	TRBJ1-5	TRBV15	CATSSPRGAGTASNQPQHF	TGTGCCACCAGCAGTCCCCGTGGGGCTGGAACAGCGTCCAATCAGCCCCAGCATTTT
NA	TRBJ1-5	TRBV7-2	CASSLRGIQPQHF	TGTGCCAGCAGCTTAAGGGGGATCCAGCCCCAGCATTTT
TRBD1	TRBJ2-7	TRBV11-2	CASSSYRTGQGYEQYF	TGTGCCAGCAGCTCATACCGGACAGGACAGGGGTACGAGCAGTACTTC
NA	TRBJ1-1	TRBV9	CASSVLTGPNTEAFF	TGTGCCAGCAGCGTCCTGACAGGTCCAAACACTGAAGCTTTCTTT
NA	TRBJ1-2	TRBV3-1/TRBV3-2	CASSQEPGPGYGYTF	TGTGCCAGCAGCCAAGAACCAGGGCCCGGCTATGGCTACACCTTC
NA	TRBJ1-1	TRBV18	CASSRLQGNGEGAFF	TGTGCCAGCTCACGCCTACAGGGAAACGGAGAGGGAGCTTTCTTT
NA	TRBJ1-5	TRBV30	CAWGNRVDQPQHF	TGTGCCTGGGGTAACAGGGTGGATCAGCCCCAGCATTTT
TRBD1	TRBJ1-3	TRBV3-1/TRBV3-2	CASSPGTGPNSGNTIYF	TGTGCCAGCAGCCCGGGGACAGGACCAAACTCTGGAAACACCATATATTTT
TRBD1	TRBJ2-2	TRBV2	CASGTGGFPTGELFF	TGTGCCAGTGGGACAGGGGGATTTCCTACCGGGGAGCTGTTTTTT